This note documents a single T cell receptor (beta chain) sequence. What it recognizes is unknown. This entry is derived from a study of T cell responses to AZD1222 COVID-19 vaccine. General study points: When two AZD1222 doses had been given, Spike-specific TCR breadth and depth rose. In the spike-specific TCR repertoire, nearly half reportedly target unmutated variant regions. Females made up more of the donors, who were largely white British, and clonal diversity may have come out too low. CD4 TCRs covered the whole spike, strongest at regions 160-218 and 743-854.

Profiling relied on immunoSEQ multiplex PCR, and the TCRdb table lists in-frame clones only, not all of them. The table records more than 150,000 clones, around 92% of them present only once. The germline V and J ends were trimmed by 7 bases and 2 bases, with 14 bases remaining between them. Germline-derived CDR1 and CDR2 are SEHNR and FQNEAQ (reference sequence). This CDR3 spans 14 amino acids. The chain combines TRBV7-9 with TRBJ2-5; tentative D call: TRBD2 (6 bases). Sample: peripheral blood, taken on day 0 of AZD1222 vaccination. This receptor was identified in an adult in good health. The CDR3 DNA follows: TGTGCCAGCAACCGGGGACTCACGCAAGAGACCCAGTACTTC. It yields the protein CASNRGLTQETQYF. The full variable domain, with the rest looked up from reference TRBV7-9 and TRBJ2-5, is DTGVSQNPRHKITKRGQNVTFRCDPISEHNRLYWYRQTLGQGPEFLTYFQNEAQLEKSRLLSDRFSAERPKGSFSTLEIQRTEQGDSAMYLCASNRGLTQETQYFGPGTRLLVL.